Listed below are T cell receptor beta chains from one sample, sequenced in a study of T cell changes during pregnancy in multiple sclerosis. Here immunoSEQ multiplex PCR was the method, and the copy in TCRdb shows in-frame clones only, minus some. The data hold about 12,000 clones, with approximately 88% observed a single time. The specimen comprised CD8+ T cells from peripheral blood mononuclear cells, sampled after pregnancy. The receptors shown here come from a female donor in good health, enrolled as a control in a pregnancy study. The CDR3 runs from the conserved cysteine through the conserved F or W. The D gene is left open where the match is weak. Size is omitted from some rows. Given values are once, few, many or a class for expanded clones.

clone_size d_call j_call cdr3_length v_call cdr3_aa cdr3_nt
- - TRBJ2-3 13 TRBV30 CAWSTTGTDTQYF TGTGCCTGGAGTACGACTGGGACAGATACGCAGTATTTT
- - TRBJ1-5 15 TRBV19 CASSTYRSSNQPQHF TGTGCCAGTAGTACCTACAGGAGTTCAAATCAGCCCCAGCATTTT
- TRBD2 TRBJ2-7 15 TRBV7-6 CASSPGPAGRREQYF TGTGCCAGCAGTCCAGGACCTGCCGGGAGGCGCGAGCAGTACTTC
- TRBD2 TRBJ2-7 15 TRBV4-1 CASSQETSGSYEQYF TGTGCCAGCAGCCAAGAGACTAGCGGCTCCTACGAGCAGTACTTC
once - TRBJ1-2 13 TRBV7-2 CASSLSQGQGYTF TGTGCCAGCAGCTTATCTCAGGGGCAGGGCTACACCTTC
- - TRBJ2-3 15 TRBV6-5 CASSLVVAGTDTQYF TGTGCCAGCAGCCTGGTAGTAGCGGGCACAGATACGCAGTATTTT
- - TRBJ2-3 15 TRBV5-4 CASSPPAGSTDTQYF TGTGCCAGCAGCCCCCCCGCGGGGAGCACAGATACGCAGTATTTT
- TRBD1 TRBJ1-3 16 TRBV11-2 CASSFRTGISGNTIYF TGTGCCAGCAGCTTCAGGACAGGGATCTCTGGAAACACCATATATTTT
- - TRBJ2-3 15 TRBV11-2 CASSAGAGSGDTQYF TGTGCCAGCAGCGCTGGGGCGGGGAGCGGAGATACGCAGTATTTT
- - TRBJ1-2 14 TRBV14 CASSQDSSYYGYTF TGTGCCAGCAGCCAGGACAGCTCCTACTATGGCTACACCTTC
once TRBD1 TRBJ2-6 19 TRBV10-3 CAISPGQGPRLSGANVLTF TGTGCCATCAGCCCTGGACAGGGGCCTAGGCTCTCTGGGGCCAACGTCCTGACTTTC
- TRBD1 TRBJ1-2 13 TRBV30 CAWKGTGTYGYTF TGTGCCTGGAAGGGGACAGGCACCTATGGCTACACCTTC
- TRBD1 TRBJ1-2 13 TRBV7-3 CASSPTGNYGYTF TGTGCCAGCAGCCCGACAGGGAACTATGGCTACACCTTC
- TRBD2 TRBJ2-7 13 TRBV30 CAWSSGRTYEQYF TGTGCCTGGAGTAGCGGGAGAACCTACGAGCAGTACTTC
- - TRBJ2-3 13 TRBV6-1 CASINRATDTQYF TGTGCCAGCATAAACAGGGCCACAGATACGCAGTATTTT
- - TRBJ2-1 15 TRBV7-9 CASSLGTVSFNEQFF TGTGCCAGCAGCTTAGGGACAGTGTCCTTCAATGAGCAGTTCTTC
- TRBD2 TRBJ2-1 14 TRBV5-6 CASSLAGSYNEQFF TGTGCCAGCAGCCTAGCGGGCTCCTACAATGAGCAGTTCTTC
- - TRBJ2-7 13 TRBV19 CASSMLTGGEQYF TGTGCCAGTAGTATGCTCACCGGAGGAGAGCAGTACTTC
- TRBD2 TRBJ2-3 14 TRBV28 CASSNQREWYTQYF TGTGCCAGCAGTAACCAGCGGGAGTGGTATACGCAGTATTTT
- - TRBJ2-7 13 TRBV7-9 CASSPIASYEQYF TGTGCCAGCAGTCCGATAGCGTCCTACGAGCAGTACTTC
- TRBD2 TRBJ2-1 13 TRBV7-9 CASSKGLVNEQFF TGTGCCAGCAGTAAGGGACTAGTGAATGAGCAGTTCTTC
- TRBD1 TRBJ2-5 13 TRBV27 CASSYGTGATQYF TGTGCCAGCAGTTATGGGACAGGTGCGACCCAGTACTTC
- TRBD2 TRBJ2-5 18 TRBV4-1 CASSQKGGSLWGGETQYF TGCGCCAGCAGCCAAAAGGGCGGTTCTTTGTGGGGGGGTGAGACCCAGTACTTC
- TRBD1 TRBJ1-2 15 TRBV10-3 CAIRPGTGESSGYTF TGTGCCATCAGACCCGGGACAGGGGAATCTAGTGGCTACACCTTC